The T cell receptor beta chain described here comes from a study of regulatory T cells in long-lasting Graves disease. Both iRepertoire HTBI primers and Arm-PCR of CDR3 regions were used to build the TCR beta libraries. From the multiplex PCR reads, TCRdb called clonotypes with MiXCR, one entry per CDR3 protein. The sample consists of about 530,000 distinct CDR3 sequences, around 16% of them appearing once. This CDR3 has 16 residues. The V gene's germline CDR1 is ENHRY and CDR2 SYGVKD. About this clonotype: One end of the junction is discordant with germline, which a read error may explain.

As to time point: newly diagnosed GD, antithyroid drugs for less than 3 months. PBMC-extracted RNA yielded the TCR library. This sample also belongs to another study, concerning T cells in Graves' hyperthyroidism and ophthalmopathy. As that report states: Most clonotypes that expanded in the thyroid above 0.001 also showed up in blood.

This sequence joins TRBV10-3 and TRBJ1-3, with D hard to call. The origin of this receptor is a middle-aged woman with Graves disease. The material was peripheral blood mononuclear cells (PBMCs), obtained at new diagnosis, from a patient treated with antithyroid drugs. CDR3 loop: CAISESGPGSANTIYF. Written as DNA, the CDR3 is TGTGCCATCAGTGAGTCGGGCCCCGGATCTGCAAACACCATATATTTT.